This TCR beta chain is drawn from a study of T-cell memory formation after mild COVID-19. Study findings and constraints: Shrinking CD4+ clones resided mostly in CM and EM, and CD8+ ones in EMRA. In pre-infection memory, a portion of responding clones appeared, which suggested that cross-reactive memory joined.

The CDR3 totals 16 residues. Germline CDR1 SEHNR, CDR2 FQNEAQ (reference sequence). V shed 4 bases and J shed 3 bases, with 13 bases lying between them. Amplification by 5'RACE using constant-segment primers produced TCR alpha and TCR beta cDNA libraries that carried sample barcodes and UMIs. TCRdb independently ran MiXCR on the 5' RACE reads; one entry per CDR3 protein. The sample has 470,000 or so distinct CDR3 sequences, roughly 20% seen once. With regard to this clonotype: Its matching antigen is unknown.

The V and J genes are TRBV7-9 and TRBJ1-6, with D perhaps matching TRBD1 (5 bases). Sequenced: PBMCs or a T cell subset sorted from them (not recorded which). This clonotype originated in an adult woman who had mild COVID-19 (a few samples of this study predate the infection). Cell type and time point are not known. The CDR3 reads CASSSIGHLYNSPLHF. CDR3 bases: TGTGCCAGCAGCTCAATCGGACACCTCTATAATTCACCCCTCCACTTT.